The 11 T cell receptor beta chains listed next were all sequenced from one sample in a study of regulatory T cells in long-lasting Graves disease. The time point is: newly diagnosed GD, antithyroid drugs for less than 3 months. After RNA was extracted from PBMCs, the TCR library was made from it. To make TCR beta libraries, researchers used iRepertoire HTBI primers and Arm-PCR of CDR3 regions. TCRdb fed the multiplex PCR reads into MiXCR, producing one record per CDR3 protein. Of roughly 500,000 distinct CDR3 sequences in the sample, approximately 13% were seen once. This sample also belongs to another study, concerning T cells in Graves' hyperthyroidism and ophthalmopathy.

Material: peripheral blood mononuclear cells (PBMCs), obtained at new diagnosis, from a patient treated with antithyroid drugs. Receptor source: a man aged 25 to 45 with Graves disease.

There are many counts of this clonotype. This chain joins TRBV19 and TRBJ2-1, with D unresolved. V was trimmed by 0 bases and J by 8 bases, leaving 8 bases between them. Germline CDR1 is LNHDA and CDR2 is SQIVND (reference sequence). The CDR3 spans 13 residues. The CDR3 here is CASSIDFLDEQFF. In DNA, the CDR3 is TGTGCCAGTAGTATAGACTTTTTGGATGAGCAGTTCTTC.

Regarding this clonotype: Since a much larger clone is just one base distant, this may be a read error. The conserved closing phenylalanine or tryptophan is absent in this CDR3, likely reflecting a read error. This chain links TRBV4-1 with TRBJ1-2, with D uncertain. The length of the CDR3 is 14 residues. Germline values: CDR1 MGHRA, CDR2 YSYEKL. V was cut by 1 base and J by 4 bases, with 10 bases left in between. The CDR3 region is CASSQAGGSYGYTL. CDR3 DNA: TGCGCCAGCAGCCAAGCGGGTGGGTCCTATGGCTACACCCTC.

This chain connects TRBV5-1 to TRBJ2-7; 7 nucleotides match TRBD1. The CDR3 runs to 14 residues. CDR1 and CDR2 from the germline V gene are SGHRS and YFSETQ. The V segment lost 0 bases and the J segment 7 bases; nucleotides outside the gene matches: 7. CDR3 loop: CASSLGQGFEEQYF. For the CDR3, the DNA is TGCGCCAGCAGCTTGGGACAGGGCTTTGAGGAGCAGTACTTC.

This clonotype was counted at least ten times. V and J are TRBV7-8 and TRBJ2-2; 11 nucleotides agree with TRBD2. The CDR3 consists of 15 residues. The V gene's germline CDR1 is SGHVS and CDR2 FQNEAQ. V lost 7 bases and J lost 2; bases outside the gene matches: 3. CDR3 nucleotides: TGTGCCAGCAACAGACTAGCGGGAAACACCGGGGAGCTGTTTTTT. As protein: CASNRLAGNTGELFF.

CDR3 sequence reads: CASSSGLGSIQYF. As DNA, the CDR3 is TGTGCCAGCAGCTCCGGACTAGGGAGCATTCAGTACTTC. The gene calls are TRBV13 and TRBJ2-4, with 7 bases that match TRBD2. This CDR3 is built from 13 residues. Germline trimming cut 4 bases from V and 9 bases from J; bases unmatched to any gene: 6. The germline gives CDR1 PRHDT, CDR2 FYEKMQ (reference sequence).

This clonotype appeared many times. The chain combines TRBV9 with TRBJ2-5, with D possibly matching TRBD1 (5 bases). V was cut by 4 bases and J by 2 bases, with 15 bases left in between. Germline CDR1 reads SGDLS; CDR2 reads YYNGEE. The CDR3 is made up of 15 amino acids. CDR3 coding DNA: TGTGCCAGCAGCCCACCCAGGGTGGCTCAAGAGACCCAGTACTTC. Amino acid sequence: CASSPPRVAQETQYF.

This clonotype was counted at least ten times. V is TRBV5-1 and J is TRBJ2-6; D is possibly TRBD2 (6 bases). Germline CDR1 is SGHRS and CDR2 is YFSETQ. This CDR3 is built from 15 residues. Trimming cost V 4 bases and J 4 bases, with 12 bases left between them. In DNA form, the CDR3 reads TGCGCCAGCAGCCGTGGGGGGACCGGGGCCAACGTCCTGACTTTC. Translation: CASSRGGTGANVLTF.

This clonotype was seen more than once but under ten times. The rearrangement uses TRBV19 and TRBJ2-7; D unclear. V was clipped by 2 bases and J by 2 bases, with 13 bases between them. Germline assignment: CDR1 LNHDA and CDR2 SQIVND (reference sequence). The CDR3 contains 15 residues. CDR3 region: CASSISTGGTYEQYF. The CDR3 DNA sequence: TGTGCCAGTAGTATAAGTACTGGTGGAACCTACGAGCAGTACTTC.

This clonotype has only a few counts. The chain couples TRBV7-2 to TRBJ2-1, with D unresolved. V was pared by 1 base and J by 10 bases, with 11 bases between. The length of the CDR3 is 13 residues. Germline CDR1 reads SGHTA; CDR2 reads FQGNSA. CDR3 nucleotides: TGTGCCAGCAGCTTAGTAGGAGCTTGGGAGCAGTTCTTC. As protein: CASSLVGAWEQFF.

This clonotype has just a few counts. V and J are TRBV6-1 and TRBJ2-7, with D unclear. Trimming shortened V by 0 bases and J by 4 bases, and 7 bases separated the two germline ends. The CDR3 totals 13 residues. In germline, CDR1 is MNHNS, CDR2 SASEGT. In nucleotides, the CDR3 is TGTGCCAGCAGTGAAGCGCTTCTATACGAGCAGTACTTC. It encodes CASSEALLYEQYF.

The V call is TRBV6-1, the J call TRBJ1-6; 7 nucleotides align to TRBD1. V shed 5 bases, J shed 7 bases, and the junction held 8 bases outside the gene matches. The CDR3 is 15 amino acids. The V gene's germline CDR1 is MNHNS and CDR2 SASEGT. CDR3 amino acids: CASSKRQGPNSPLHF. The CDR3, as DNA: TGTGCCAGCAGTAAAAGACAGGGTCCAAATTCACCCCTCCACTTT.